These 17 T cell receptor beta chains came from one sample sequenced in a study of T cell changes during pregnancy in multiple sclerosis. Data came from immunoSEQ multiplex PCR; TCRdb stores just in-frame clones and leaves some out. This repertoire shows tens of thousands of clones, about 92% found once; its top ten account for about 9%. The sequences come from CD8+ T cells from peripheral blood mononuclear cells, collected in the third trimester of pregnancy. Receptors originate from a female donor with multiple sclerosis, enrolled in a pregnancy study.

The V and J genes are TRBV11-2 and TRBJ1-4; TRBD1 is a possible D gene (5 bases). Germline CDR1 and CDR2: SGHAT and FQNNGV. This CDR3 comprises 16 residues. The ends were cut back, 5 bases at V and 8 bases at J, with 21 bases in the middle. CDR3 amino acids: CASSIDGTLVEEKLFF. The CDR3 nucleotides read TGTGCCAGCAGCATCGATGGGACTTTGGTTGAGGAAAAACTGTTTTTT.

The V and J genes are TRBV6-5 and TRBJ2-7, with D hard to call. CDR1 MNHEY and CDR2 SVGAGI come from the germline V gene. The V and J ends lost 2 bases and 3 bases respectively, with 14 bases between them. The CDR3 length is 15 residues. CDR3 sequence (DNA): TGTGCCAGCAGTTACGACCAAACAGCATACTACGAGCAGTACTTC. Protein product: CASSYDQTAYYEQYF.

This clone was counted a few times. The CDR3 sequence: CASSRSANTGELFF. CDR3 nucleotide sequence: TGTGCCAGTAGTAGATCAGCGAACACCGGGGAGCTGTTTTTT. The chain is built from TRBV19 and TRBJ2-2; D unclear. The CDR3 has 14 residues. Germline CDR1 is LNHDA and CDR2 is SQIVND (reference sequence). Trimming took off 4 bases at V and 0 bases at J, with 6 bases between the two ends.

This chain uses TRBV13 with TRBJ1-4; unclear D gene. The ends were cut back, 2 bases at V and 8 bases at J, with 9 bases in the middle. This CDR3 has 13 amino acids. Germline CDR1 is PRHDT and CDR2 is FYEKMQ (reference sequence). The CDR3 sequence: CASSLRVQEKLFF. CDR3 in DNA: TGTGCCAGCAGCTTACGGGTGCAGGAAAAACTGTTTTTT. The variable domain in full, completed from reference TRBV13 and TRBJ1-4, reads AAGVIQSPRHLIKEKRETATLKCYPIPRHDTVYWYQQGPGQDPQFLISFYEKMQSDKGSIPDRFSAQQFSDYHSELNMSSLELGDSALYFCASSLRVQEKLFFGSGTQLSVL.

The genes are TRBV11-2 and TRBJ2-7; 8 bases match TRBD1. J gave up 4 bases and V 5 bases, and 7 bases lay outside the gene matches. The CDR3 totals 14 residues. Germline V gives CDR1 SGHAT, CDR2 FQNNGV. CDR3 DNA sequence: TGTGCCAGCAGCATTCAGGGGGCTCGATACGAGCAGTACTTC. As protein: CASSIQGARYEQYF.

The chain joins TRBV5-8 to TRBJ2-7; 7 nucleotides line up with TRBD2. Germline CDR1 is SGHTS and CDR2 is YDEGEE. The CDR3 extends over 14 amino acids. The V and J ends lost 0 bases and 3 bases, in that order; junction bases with no gene match: 3. The CDR3 is CASSLVGGGYEQYF. CDR3 nucleotides: TGTGCCAGCAGCTTGGTTGGGGGGGGCTACGAGCAGTACTTC.

Only one count was recorded for this clone. The rearrangement uses TRBV27 and TRBJ2-3; D unresolved. Germline CDR1 and CDR2: MNHEY and SMNVEV (reference sequence). The CDR3 covers 16 residues. Deletions cut 3 bases from V and 0 bases from J, with 13 bases between. This chain's CDR3 is CASSFQVVTSTDTQYF. The CDR3 DNA reads TGTGCCAGCAGTTTTCAGGTAGTAACAAGCACAGATACGCAGTATTTT.

The chain is built from TRBV6-1 and TRBJ2-7, with a tentative D call TRBD1 (5 bases). The V and J ends lost 2 bases and 13 bases respectively, with 9 bases between them. CDR3 length: 10 amino acids. CDR1 MNHNS and CDR2 SASEGT come from the germline V gene. In nucleotides, the CDR3 is TGTGCCAGCAGTGAACAGGGTTCATACTTC. As protein: CASSEQGSYF.

The J gene is TRBJ1-3, the V gene TRBV2; 8 positions match TRBD1. J lost 0 bases, V lost 8 bases, and 6 bases had no gene match. This CDR3 comprises 15 residues. From germline, CDR1 is SNHLY and CDR2 FYNNEI. The CDR3 DNA reads as TGTGCCAGCCTCGGGACAGGACACTCTGGAAACACCATATATTTT. Amino acids: CASLGTGHSGNTIYF.

The CDR3 sequence: CASSVNPDRGDTGELFF. The CDR3, as DNA: TGTGCCAGCAGCGTCAACCCCGACAGGGGGGACACCGGGGAGCTGTTTTTT. The chain is built from TRBV9 and TRBJ2-2; 9 bases are shared with TRBD1. The J segment lost 3 bases and the V segment lost 2 bases, leaving 8 bases of the junction unmatched. From germline, CDR1 is SGDLS and CDR2 YYNGEE. CDR3 length: 17 amino acids.

As to this clone: A junction boundary mismatches the germline segment, possibly from a read error. The chain combines TRBV2 with TRBJ1-1, with a tentative D call TRBD1 (5 bases). There are 13 residues in the CDR3. The germline CDR1 and CDR2 sequences are SNHLY and FYNNEI. The CDR3 reads CASSRRVDTEAFF. The CDR3 DNA is TGTGCCAGCAGTCGCAGGGTGGACACTGAAGCTTTTTTT.

J is TRBJ2-3 and V is TRBV6-4; 13 nucleotides align to TRBD2. This CDR3 has 15 amino acids. Trimming cost V 6 bases and J 5 bases; bases outside gene matches: 5. CDR1 is MRHNA, CDR2 SNTAGT, per germline. The CDR3 nucleotides are TGTGCCAGCAGCTACGGGACTAGCGGGGAAGATACGCAGTATTTT. As protein: CASSYGTSGEDTQYF.

The chain carries TRBV4-1 and TRBJ2-7; 10 nucleotides line up with TRBD2. The germline V gene encodes CDR1 MGHRA and CDR2 YSYEKL. The V segment lost 3 bases and the J segment 4 bases; nucleotides outside the gene matches: 3. The CDR3 runs to 14 residues. The CDR3 DNA is TGCGCCAGCAGCCAGGGGACTAGCGTTTACGAGCAGTACTTC. Protein sequence: CASSQGTSVYEQYF.

This clone has only one observation. This sequence joins TRBV25-1 and TRBJ2-1; TRBD2 agrees at 10 bases. V lost 6 bases to trimming and J lost 7 bases; unmatched junction nucleotides: 9. Germline-derived CDR1 and CDR2 are MGHDK and SYGVNS. This CDR3 has 15 amino acids. Written as DNA, the CDR3 is TGTGCCAGCAGACATCTAGCGGGGGTGGGGAATGAGCAGTTCTTC. It codes for CASRHLAGVGNEQFF. The whole variable domain, remainder taken from reference TRBV25-1 and TRBJ2-1, is EADIYQTPRYLVIGTGKKITLECSQTMGHDKMYWYQQDPGMELHLIHYSYGVNSTEKGDLSSESTVSRIRTEHFPLTLESARPSHTSQYLCASRHLAGVGNEQFFGPGTRLTVL.

This rearrangement joins TRBV11-1 to TRBJ2-5; 10 bases agree with TRBD2. The junction had 5 bases not matched to a gene; V was cut back by 2 bases and J by 2 bases. The CDR3 covers 16 residues. The germline V gene encodes CDR1 SGHAT and CDR2 FQDESV (reference sequence). DNA for the CDR3: TGTGCCAGCAGCTTAAATCTAGCGGGGGATCAAGAGACCCAGTACTTC. This codes for CASSLNLAGDQETQYF.

J is TRBJ2-7 and V is TRBV6-4, with a tentative D call TRBD2 (7 bases). In germline, CDR1 is MRHNA, CDR2 SNTAGT. Trimming removed 0 bases at V and 3 bases at J, with 12 bases between. This CDR3 has 15 amino acids. In DNA, the CDR3 is TGTGCCAGCAGTGACTCTAGGCGGGGGCTCTACGAGCAGTACTTC. Translated: CASSDSRRGLYEQYF.

The chain recombines TRBV23-1 with TRBJ1-2, with 9 bases identical to TRBD1. TRBV23-1 qualifies as an ORF whose function is uncertain. Trimming at V came to 8 bases and at J to 6 bases, leaving 13 bases not matched to a gene. There are 15 residues in the CDR3. CDR3 in amino acids: CASVPTPRDRDGYTF. The CDR3 coding sequence is TGCGCCAGCGTACCTACCCCCCGGGACAGGGATGGCTACACCTTC.